The subject of this entry is one T cell receptor (beta chain). This sample was taken from a study of blood T cell repertoires in COVID-19. As for the study in general: T cells, B-cell-depleted T cells, or PBMCs supplied cDNA or gDNA.

The germline V gene has CDR1 SEHNR and CDR2 FQNEAQ (reference sequence). The ends lost 5 bases at V and 5 bases at J; junction bases unmatched: 11. The CDR3 runs to 17 residues. TCRdb keeps only in-frame clones here, not all; method: immunoSEQ multiplex PCR. The table lists roughly 45,000 clones, roughly 90% of them singletons. This TCR was recovered from a man aged 70-80 years with active COVID-19. Sequenced material: peripheral blood. The J gene is TRBJ1-4, the V gene TRBV7-9; the match to TRBD1 covers 10 bases. CDR3 sequence: CASSQGQGTGPNEKLFF. The CDR3 nucleotides are TGTGCCAGCAGCCAGGGACAGGGGACCGGGCCCAATGAAAAACTGTTTTTT.